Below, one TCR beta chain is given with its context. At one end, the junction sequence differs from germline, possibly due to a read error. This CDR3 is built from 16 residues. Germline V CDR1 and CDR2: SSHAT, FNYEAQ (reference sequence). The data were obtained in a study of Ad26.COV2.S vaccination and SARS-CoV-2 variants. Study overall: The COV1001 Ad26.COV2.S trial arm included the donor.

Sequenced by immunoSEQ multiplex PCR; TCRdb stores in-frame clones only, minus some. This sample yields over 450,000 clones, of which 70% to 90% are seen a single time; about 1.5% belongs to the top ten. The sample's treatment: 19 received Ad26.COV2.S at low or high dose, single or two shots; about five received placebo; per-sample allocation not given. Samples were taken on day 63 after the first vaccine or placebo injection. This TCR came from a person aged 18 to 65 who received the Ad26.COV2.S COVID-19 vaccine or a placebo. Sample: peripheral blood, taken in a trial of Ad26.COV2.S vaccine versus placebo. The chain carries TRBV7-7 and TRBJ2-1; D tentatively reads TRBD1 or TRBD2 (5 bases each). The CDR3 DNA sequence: TGTGCTAGCAGCCGTCCTCCGGGACGGTCCTACAATGAGCAGTTCTTC. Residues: CASSRPPGRSYNEQFF.